This T cell receptor beta chain was observed in a study of T cell responses to AZD1222 COVID-19 vaccine. Study-level results: Vaccine-associated CD4 TCRs spanned spike, dominant at 160-218 and 743-854. Spike-specific TCR breadth and depth were elevated following two AZD1222 doses.

The CDR3 runs to 16 residues. V shed 5 bases and J shed 5 bases, with 16 bases lying between them. CDR1 and CDR2 (germline): SGHTA, FQGTGA. Produced via immunoSEQ multiplex PCR; TCRdb's table is partial and in-frame only. Of about 130,000 clones in the sample, roughly 92% were seen once. Turning to this clone: Its antigen is still unknown.

Sample: peripheral blood, taken 28 days after the second AZD1222 dose. The rearrangement links TRBV7-3 to TRBJ1-6; D not certain. The TCR sequence derives from an adult who received the AZD1222 COVID-19 vaccine. Here the CDR3 reads CASSPPGMRDNSPLHF. Written as DNA, the CDR3 is TGTGCCAGCAGCCCCCCTGGGATGCGAGATAATTCACCCCTCCACTTT.